The 21 T cell receptor beta chains in this list originate from one sample, sequenced in a study of blood T cell repertoires in COVID-19 (dated by TCRdb to the early 2020s). The library came from the immunoSEQ multiplex PCR assay. In its TCRdb copy, this immuneACCESS table keeps in-frame sequences only and misses some clones. Where compared with another copy, unresolved V genes explain less than half of these, and the others have no known cause. The sample yields approximately 31,000 clones; approximately 90% were counted once. Under 4.5% of the sample is in the top ten clones. Specimen: peripheral blood. The receptor set was obtained from a man in his sixties with acute or convalescent COVID-19.

V gene TRBV2 combines with J gene TRBJ2-3; 10 positions agree with TRBD2. From germline, CDR1 is SNHLY and CDR2 FYNNEI. The J segment lost 1 base and the V segment lost 6 bases, leaving 10 bases of the junction unmatched. The CDR3 spans 17 residues. CDR3 bases: TGTGCCAGCAGAAACAGAGCGGGAGGGATTCGCACAGATACGCAGTATTTT. It yields the protein CASRNRAGGIRTDTQYF. The complete variable domain, with remaining parts taken from reference TRBV2 and TRBJ2-3, reads EPEVTQTPSHQVTQMGQEVILRCVPISNHLYFYWYRQILGQKVEFLVSFYNNEISEKSEIFDDQFSVERPDGSNFTLKIRSTKLEDSAMYFCASRNRAGGIRTDTQYFGPGTRLTVL.

The gene calls are TRBV27 and TRBJ2-2; 10 bases map to TRBD1. Germline CDR1 is MNHEY and CDR2 is SMNVEV (reference sequence). V shed 7 bases, J shed 4 bases, and the junction held 21 bases outside the gene matches. CDR3 size: 20 residues. CDR3 residues: CASTRLSGDRGIVLTGELFF. The CDR3 nucleotides read TGTGCCAGCACCCGTTTGTCTGGGGACAGGGGAATAGTCCTCACCGGGGAGCTGTTTTTT.

This clone has a single count. The gene calls are TRBV6-1 and TRBJ1-4; D not certain. CDR1 MNHNS and CDR2 SASEGT come from the germline V gene. The CDR3 has 16 residues. V lost 0 bases and J 3 bases, leaving 11 bases between the germline ends. CDR3 residues: CASSEAWNRPNEKLFF. The CDR3, as DNA: TGTGCCAGCAGTGAAGCGTGGAACAGACCTAATGAAAAACTGTTTTTT.

The gene calls are TRBV12-3 or TRBV12-4 and TRBJ1-2, with unresolved D. The CDR3 covers 13 residues. Trimming removed 5 bases at V and 3 bases at J, with 10 bases between. CDR3 nucleotides: TGTGCCAGCAGTCCTCGGGGATACTATGGCTACACCTTC. Translated, it gives CASSPRGYYGYTF.

The V call is TRBV12-5, the J call TRBJ1-1; 8 nucleotides match TRBD1. The CDR3 is made up of 14 amino acids. Germline-derived CDR1 and CDR2 are LGHNT and FRNRAP. With V trimmed by 1 base and J by 8 bases, 6 bases remained unmatched. For the CDR3, the DNA is TGTGCTAGTGGTTTGGGTTCGGGACAGGAGGAAGCTTTCTTT. Its translation: CASGLGSGQEEAFF.

The gene calls are TRBV6-5 and TRBJ1-6; 8 positions match TRBD1. Germline CDR1 and CDR2: MNHEY and SVGAGI. J gave up 10 bases and V 2 bases, and 7 bases lay outside the gene matches. This CDR3 is 15 amino acids long. The CDR3 region has the DNA TGTGCCAGCAGTTACACCGGGACAGGAATCTCACCCCTCCACTTT. Its protein product is CASSYTGTGISPLHF.

The CDR3 is CSVRQGAGWTEAFF. The CDR3 DNA follows: TGCAGCGTAAGACAGGGGGCTGGATGGACTGAAGCTTTCTTT. This chain joins TRBV29-1 and TRBJ1-1; 10 bases agree with TRBD1. CDR1 and CDR2 from the germline V gene are SQVTM and ANQGSEA. V trimming: 6 bases; J trimming: 5 bases; junction bases outside the gene matches: 9. The length of the CDR3 is 14 residues.

J is TRBJ1-4 and V is TRBV4-2, with D maybe TRBD1 (5 bases). V was clipped by 0 bases and J by 3 bases, with 8 bases between them. There are 15 residues in the CDR3. In germline, CDR1 is LGHNA, CDR2 YNFKEQ. The CDR3, as DNA: TGTGCCAGCAGCCAAGATGGGGGGTCTAATGAAAAACTGTTTTTT. Translated, it gives CASSQDGGSNEKLFF.

V is TRBV2 and J is TRBJ2-3; 12 nucleotides line up with TRBD2. The germline V gene encodes CDR1 SNHLY and CDR2 FYNNEI. The J segment lost 6 bases and the V segment lost 5 bases, leaving 6 bases of the junction unmatched. The CDR3 runs 15 residues. The CDR3 coding sequence is TGTGCCAGCAGTTTGACTAGCGGGAGTGTGGATACGCAGTATTTT. Its translation: CASSLTSGSVDTQYF.

This chain links TRBV5-4 with TRBJ2-3; D possibly corresponds to TRBD2 (6 bases). V was shortened by 5 bases and J by 5 bases, with 18 bases between the two germline ends. This CDR3 spans 15 amino acids. The germline CDR1 and CDR2 sequences are SGHNT and YYREEE (reference sequence). CDR3 in amino acids: CASRRDAGSIDTQYF. Written as DNA, the CDR3 is TGTGCCAGCAGGCGGGACGCGGGATCCATAGATACGCAGTATTTT.

The gene calls are TRBV7-2 and TRBJ1-2; D may be TRBD1 (6 bases). Trimming stripped 5 bases from V and 1 base from J, with 14 bases between. This CDR3 comprises 15 residues. The V gene's germline CDR1 is SGHTA and CDR2 FQGNSA. The CDR3 bases are TGTGCCAGCAGCCCCCGGACAGCCTTTAACTATGGCTACACCTTC. Protein product: CASSPRTAFNYGYTF.

The chain recombines TRBV27 with TRBJ2-2; no reliable D call. The CDR3 has 16 residues. Trimming shortened V by 0 bases and J by 5 bases, and 13 bases separated the two germline ends. The germline V gene has CDR1 MNHEY and CDR2 SMNVEV (reference sequence). The DNA for the CDR3 is TGTGCCAGCAGTTTATCGCTGCGCCTAAAGACCGGGGAGCTGTTTTTT. Amino acids: CASSLSLRLKTGELFF.

In its sample, this clone was seen once. CDR3 DNA sequence: TGTGCCACCAGTGTACGAGACAGGGTGATCACTGAAGCTTTCTTT. Translated, it gives CATSVRDRVITEAFF. The chain is built from TRBV24-1 and TRBJ1-1; 7 nucleotides agree with TRBD1. Trimming cost V 5 bases and J 4 bases; bases outside gene matches: 9. Germline CDR1 is KGHDR and CDR2 is SFDVKD. The CDR3 extends over 15 amino acids.

This sequence joins TRBV7-2 and TRBJ2-7; maybe TRBD2 (6 bases). The CDR3 loop spans 15 amino acids. V gave up 5 bases and J gave up 2 bases, with 16 bases separating them. Germline V gene sequence: CDR1 SGHTA, CDR2 FQGNSA. CDR3 DNA: TGTGCCAGCAGCGTAAGCGGGCCCTCAGCCTACGAGCAGTACTTC. As protein: CASSVSGPSAYEQYF.

The chain links TRBV7-2 to TRBJ2-2, with 9 positions matching TRBD1. This CDR3 is 15 amino acids long. Trimming at V came to 2 bases and at J to 7 bases, leaving 5 bases not matched to a gene. From germline, CDR1 is SGHTA and CDR2 FQGNSA. CDR3 sequence: CASSLLQGAGGELFF. CDR3 nucleotides: TGTGCCAGCAGCTTACTACAGGGGGCCGGCGGGGAGCTGTTTTTT.

This clone appeared once. The chain couples TRBV5-4 to TRBJ2-1, with D maybe TRBD2 (5 bases). CDR1 and CDR2 from the germline V gene are SGHNT and YYREEE (reference sequence). The length of the CDR3 is 16 residues. Trimming pared 3 bases from V and 14 bases from J, leaving 27 bases between. The CDR3 sequence is CASSSGLSLAQDYKFF. The CDR3 DNA sequence: TGTGCCAGCAGCTCCGGTTTGAGCCTAGCCCAGGATTATAAGTTCTTC.

CDR3 residues: CASRQGLYGYTF. The CDR3 nucleotides read TGTGCCAGCCGACAGGGGCTATATGGCTACACCTTC. The chain combines TRBV6-5 with TRBJ1-2; 8 positions agree with TRBD1. The CDR3 totals 12 residues. With 8 bases clipped from V and 5 bases from J, the junction kept 4 bases outside the gene matches. Looked up from germline, CDR1 is MNHEY and CDR2 is SVGAGI.

The chain links TRBV10-2 to TRBJ1-5, with D possibly matching TRBD1 (6 bases). In germline, CDR1 is WSHSY, CDR2 SAAADI. The CDR3 is 14 amino acids. Deletions cut 6 bases from V and 2 bases from J, with 11 bases between. The CDR3 region has the DNA TGCGCCAGCAGCCTCAACAGGGGCAATCAGCCCCAGCATTTT. It specifies CASSLNRGNQPQHF.

The chain carries TRBV2 and TRBJ2-3, with TRBD1 as a possible D gene (5 bases). Trimming removed 5 bases from V and 2 bases from J, with 11 bases in between. The CDR3 has 14 residues. Germline V gene lookup returns CDR1 SNHLY and CDR2 FYNNEI. The CDR3 nucleotides are TGTGCCAGCAGTTTGGACACCTCCACAGATACGCAGTATTTT. Translated: CASSLDTSTDTQYF.

Only one count was recorded for this clone. This chain connects TRBV7-9 to TRBJ2-5; 8 bases agree with TRBD2. The CDR3 has 15 amino acids. Germline assignment: CDR1 SEHNR and CDR2 FQNEAQ (reference sequence). Trimming at V came to 3 bases and at J to 4 bases, leaving 7 bases not matched to a gene. CDR3 sequence: CASSLTGGPLETQYF. The CDR3 coding sequence is TGTGCCAGCAGCTTGACGGGAGGGCCCTTAGAGACCCAGTACTTC.

The chain links TRBV7-2 to TRBJ1-1; D is perhaps TRBD1 (6 bases). Between the trimmed V and J ends, which lost 1 base and 11 bases, there was a span of 20 bases. The CDR3 covers 15 residues. Germline V gene data show CDR1 as SGHTA and CDR2 as FQGNSA. CDR3 sequence: CASSLDVTRGGEAFF. CDR3 in DNA: TGTGCCAGCAGCTTAGATGTGACCAGGGGCGGAGAGGCTTTCTTT.